Presented here are 10 T cell receptor beta chains from one specimen sequenced in a study of blood T cells in healthy people across ages. Primers used in a second PCR of roughly 6 to 11 cycles were a sample-barcoded 5' primer and a J-beta primer mix. TCRdb used MiXCR to reprocess the 5' RACE reads, holding one entry per CDR3 protein. The sample lists about 1.6 million distinct CDR3 sequences, roughly 30% occurring once. The sequencing sample was made of blood. Receptors originate from a woman aged 25 to 45 in good health.

This chain connects TRBV28 to TRBJ2-2, with TRBD2 as a possible D gene (6 bases). The CDR3 is 13 amino acids. From germline, CDR1 is MDHEN and CDR2 SYDVKM. The V gene lost 10 bases and the J gene lost 6 bases, with 15 bases spanning the gap. Here the CDR3 reads CATPPAGPGELFF. DNA for the CDR3: TGTGCCACGCCACCGGCGGGGCCCGGGGAGCTGTTTTTT.

The V call is TRBV20-1, the J call TRBJ2-3; TRBD2 matches 12 bases. Germline V gene lookup returns CDR1 DFQATT and CDR2 SNEGSKA (reference sequence). This CDR3 is built from 16 residues. The trim removed 3 bases at V and 5 bases at J, leaving 9 bases unmatched. CDR3 amino acids: CSASPMASGREDTQYF. For the CDR3, the DNA is TGCAGTGCTAGTCCTATGGCTAGCGGGAGGGAAGATACGCAGTATTTT.

The chain couples TRBV6-1 to TRBJ2-1; TRBD2 matches 13 bases. Looked up from germline, CDR1 is MNHNS and CDR2 is SASEGT. This CDR3 spans 15 amino acids. The V gene end was trimmed by 3 bases and the J gene end by 9 bases; junction bases not matched to a gene: 5. The CDR3 nucleotides are TGTGCCAGCAGTGAGGGGACTAGCGGGAAACGTGAGCAGTTCTTC. Protein product: CASSEGTSGKREQFF.

The chain couples TRBV3-1 to TRBJ1-1; D is perhaps TRBD1 (6 bases). V gave up 0 bases and J gave up 0 bases, with 11 bases separating them. CDR1 is LGHDT and CDR2 is YNNKEL in the germline V gene (reference sequence). The CDR3 contains 16 residues. The CDR3 here is CASSQESGGVNTEAFF. CDR3 DNA sequence: TGTGCCAGCAGCCAAGAGAGTGGGGGCGTGAACACTGAAGCTTTCTTT.

The genes are TRBV5-8 and TRBJ2-4; D is ambiguous. The DNA end is more similar to TRBJ2-7, so the J call may be wrong. The CDR3 sequence is 13 residues long. CDR1 is SGHTS and CDR2 is YDEGEE in the germline V gene. CDR3 loop: CASSFVGTYEQYF. CDR3 DNA sequence: TGTGCCAGCAGCTTTGTTGGGACCTACGAGCAGTACTTC.

This rearrangement joins TRBV29-1 to TRBJ1-3, with 10 positions matching TRBD1. The CDR3 spans 14 residues. Trimming removed 6 bases from V and 9 bases from J; junction bases left unmatched: 11. Germline V gene data show CDR1 as SQVTM and CDR2 as ANQGSEA. CDR3 region: CSVSPGTGAGTIYF. DNA for the CDR3: TGCAGCGTCTCGCCCGGGACAGGGGCTGGCACCATATATTTT.

The J gene is TRBJ2-2, the V gene TRBV24-1, with D tentatively TRBD1 or TRBD2 (5 bases each). Germline values: CDR1 KGHDR, CDR2 SFDVKD. The germline V and J ends were trimmed by 4 bases and 5 bases, with 10 bases remaining between them. The CDR3 is made up of 14 amino acids. CDR3 nucleotides: TGTGCCACCAGTGAGGGGACGTCAACCGGGGAGCTGTTTTTT. This gives the protein CATSEGTSTGELFF.

The chain has TRBV7-7 and TRBJ2-1, with 13 nucleotides matching TRBD2. Germline trimming cut 5 bases from V and 10 bases from J; bases unmatched to any gene: 5. The CDR3 length is 14 residues. Germline values: CDR1 SSHAT, CDR2 FNYEAQ (reference sequence). CDR3 residues: CASSRGTSGVEQFF. CDR3 bases: TGTGCCAGCAGCCGAGGGACTAGCGGGGTAGAGCAGTTCTTC.

For the CDR3, the DNA is TGCGCCAGCAGCCTGAGGCCCGGGCATTCTGGGGCCAACGTCCTGACTTTC. It is translated as CASSLRPGHSGANVLTF. This chain connects TRBV5-1 to TRBJ2-6; D unclear. V was trimmed by 4 bases and J by 1 base, leaving 15 bases between them. The CDR3 has 17 amino acids. Germline assignment: CDR1 SGHRS and CDR2 YFSETQ.

This clonotype was seen many times. The chain recombines TRBV5-6 with TRBJ2-6, with D possibly called TRBD1 or TRBD2 (6 bases each). Trimming took off 4 bases at V and 2 bases at J, with 7 bases between the two ends. From germline, CDR1 is SGHDT and CDR2 YYEEEE. This CDR3 region has 14 residues. The DNA for the CDR3 is TGTGCCAGCAGCGGGGGGCCTGGGGCCAACGTCCTGACTTTC. It translates to CASSGGPGANVLTF.